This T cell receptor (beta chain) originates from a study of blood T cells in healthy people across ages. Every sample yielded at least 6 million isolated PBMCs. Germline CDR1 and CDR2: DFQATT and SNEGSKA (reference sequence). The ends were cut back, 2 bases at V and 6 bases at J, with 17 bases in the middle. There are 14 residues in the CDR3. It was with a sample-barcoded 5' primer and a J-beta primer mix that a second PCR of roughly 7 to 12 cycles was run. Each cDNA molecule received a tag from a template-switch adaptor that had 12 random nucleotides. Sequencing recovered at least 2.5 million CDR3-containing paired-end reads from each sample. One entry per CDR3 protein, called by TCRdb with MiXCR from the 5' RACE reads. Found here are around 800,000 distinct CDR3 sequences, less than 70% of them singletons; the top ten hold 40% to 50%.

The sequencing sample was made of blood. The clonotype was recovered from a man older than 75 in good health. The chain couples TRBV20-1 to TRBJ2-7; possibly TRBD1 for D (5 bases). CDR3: CSARYPGLRSEQYF. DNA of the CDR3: TGCAGTGCTAGATATCCAGGGTTGAGGTCCGAGCAGTACTTC.